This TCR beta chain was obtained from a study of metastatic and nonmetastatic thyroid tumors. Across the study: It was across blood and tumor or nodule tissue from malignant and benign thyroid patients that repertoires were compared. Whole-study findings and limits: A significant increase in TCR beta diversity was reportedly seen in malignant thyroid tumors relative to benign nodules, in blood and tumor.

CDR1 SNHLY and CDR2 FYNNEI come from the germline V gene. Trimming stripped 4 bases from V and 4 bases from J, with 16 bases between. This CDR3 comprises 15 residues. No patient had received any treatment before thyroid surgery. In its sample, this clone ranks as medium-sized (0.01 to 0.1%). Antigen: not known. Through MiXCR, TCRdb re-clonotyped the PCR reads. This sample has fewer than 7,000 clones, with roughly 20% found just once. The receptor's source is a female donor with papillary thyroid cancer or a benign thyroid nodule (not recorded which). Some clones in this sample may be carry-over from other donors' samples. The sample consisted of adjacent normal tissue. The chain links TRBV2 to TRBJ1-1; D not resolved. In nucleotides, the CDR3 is TGTGCCAGCAGTGCCCCACCGGGGTTCGGCACTGAAGCTTTCTTT. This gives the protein CASSAPPGFGTEAFF.